This T cell receptor beta chain was recovered during a study of human T cells and chemical hapten exposure. About the study: Sensitization involved placing 2% DPC onto a 2 cm by 2 cm region of upper inner arm skin. Notes on the study in general: Positive correlation was observed between PT1 expanded TCR counts and patch test score. Expanded TCRs made up significantly more big CDR3 similarity clusters than controls did. TCRs whose frequency exceeded 1 in 1000 remained the same following DPC sensitization.

TCRdb passed the RACE reads through MiXCR, listing each CDR3 protein once. This table holds around 150,000 distinct CDR3 sequences, 25% to 35% found once. This clonotype was detected once. Its antigen is not identified. Germline CDR1 LGHDT, CDR2 YNNKEL (reference sequence). The CDR3 length is 13 residues. The junction had 5 bases not matched to a gene; V was cut back by 4 bases and J by 5 bases. Time point defined: patch test 3, about 24 weeks after DPC sensitization. Specified treatment: therapeutic diphenylcyclopropenone sensitization with weekly scalp DPC. The sample was whole blood, taken in connection with sensitization to the hapten diphenylcyclopropenone (DPC). The clonotype comes from a woman between 18 and 30 years old with alopecia areata. Some clones in this sample may be carry-over from other donors' samples. The chain joins TRBV3-1 to TRBJ2-7; 7 bases line up with TRBD1. DNA of the CDR3: TGTGCCAGCAGCCTTAGACAGGGTAACGAGCAGTACTTC. Residues: CASSLRQGNEQYF.